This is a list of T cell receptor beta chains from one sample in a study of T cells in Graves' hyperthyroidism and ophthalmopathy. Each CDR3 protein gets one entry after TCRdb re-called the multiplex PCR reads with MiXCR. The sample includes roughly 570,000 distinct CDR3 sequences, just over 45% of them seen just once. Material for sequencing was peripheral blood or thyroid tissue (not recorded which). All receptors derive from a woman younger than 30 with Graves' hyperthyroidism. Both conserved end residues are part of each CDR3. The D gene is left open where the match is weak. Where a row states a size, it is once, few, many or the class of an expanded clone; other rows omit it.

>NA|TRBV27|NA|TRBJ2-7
CASSSSGLYEQYF
TGTGCCAGCAGTTCATCGGGCCTCTACGAGCAGTACTTC
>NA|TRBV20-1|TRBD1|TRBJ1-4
CSAAYRGEKLFF
TGCAGTGCCGCGTACAGGGGTGAAAAACTGTTTTTT
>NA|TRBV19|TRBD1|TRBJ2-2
CASSGRDRDTGELFF
TGTGCCAGTAGTGGCCGGGACAGGGACACTGGGGAGCTGTTTTTT
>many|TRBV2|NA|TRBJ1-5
CASSLLGGAGNQPQHF
TGTGCCAGCAGTCTACTTGGGGGGGCTGGTAATCAGCCCCAGCATTTT
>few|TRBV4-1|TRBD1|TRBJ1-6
CASSQGQGGDSPLHF
TGCGCCAGCAGCCAAGGACAGGGGGGCGATTCACCCCTCCACTTT
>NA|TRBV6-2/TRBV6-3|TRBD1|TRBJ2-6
CASRTLPGQGIGANVLTF
TGTGCCAGCAGAACTCTCCCGGGACAGGGGATTGGGGCCAACGTCCTGACTTTC
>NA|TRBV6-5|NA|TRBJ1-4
CASKFRGAATNEKLFF
TGTGCCAGCAAATTCAGGGGCGCAGCAACTAATGAAAAACTGTTTTTT
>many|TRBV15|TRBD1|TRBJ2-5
CATSSAVPGQGMETQYF
TGTGCCACCAGCAGCGCGGTACCGGGACAGGGGATGGAGACCCAGTACTTC
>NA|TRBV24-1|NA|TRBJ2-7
CATRDSYEQYF
TGTGCCACCCGTGACAGCTACGAGCAGTACTTC
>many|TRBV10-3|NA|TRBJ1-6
CAISESGSLSSYNSPLHF
TGTGCCATCAGTGAGTCGGGGAGCCTGAGCTCCTATAATTCACCCCTCCACTTT
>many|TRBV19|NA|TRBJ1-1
CASSMNRGNTEAFF
TGTGCCAGTAGTATGAATAGGGGGAACACTGAAGCTTTCTTT
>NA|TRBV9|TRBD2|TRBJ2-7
CASIAGTSGYEQYF
TGTGCCAGCATCGCAGGGACTAGCGGCTACGAGCAGTACTTC
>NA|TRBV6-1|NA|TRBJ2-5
CASSEAQGGLHCWHRAVETQYF
TGTGCCAGCAGTGAAGCCCAAGGGGGGCTTCACTGCTGGCACAGGGCAGTCGAGACCCAGTACTTC
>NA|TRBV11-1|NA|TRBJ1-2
CAWRPYRDNCGYTF
TGTGCCTGGAGGCCTTACAGGGATAACTGTGGCTACACCTTC
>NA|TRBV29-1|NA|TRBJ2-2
CSSRWATGELFF
TGCAGCAGCCGGTGGGCCACCGGGGAGCTGTTTTTT
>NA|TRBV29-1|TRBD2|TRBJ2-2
CSVEIAGVAGELFF
TGCAGCGTTGAAATAGCGGGAGTGGCCGGGGAGCTGTTTTTT
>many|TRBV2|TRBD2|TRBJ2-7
CASRQRESSYEQYF
TGTGCCAGCAGGCAGCGGGAGAGCTCCTACGAGCAGTACTTC
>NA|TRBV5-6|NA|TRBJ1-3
CASSLVGEYGNTIYF
TGTGCCAGCAGCCTGGTGGGGGAATACGGAAACACCATATATTTT
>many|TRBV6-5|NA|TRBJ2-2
CASRFLRDGDGELFF
TGTGCCAGCAGGTTTTTAAGGGACGGTGACGGGGAGCTGTTTTTT
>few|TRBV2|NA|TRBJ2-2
CASRGSITNTGELFF
TGTGCCAGCCGGGGCAGCATAACGAACACCGGGGAGCTGTTTTTT
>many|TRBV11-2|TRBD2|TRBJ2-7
CASSPGTSVYEQYF
TGTGCCAGCAGTCCCGGGACTAGCGTCTACGAGCAGTACTTC
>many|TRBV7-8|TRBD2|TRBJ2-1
CASSLIGTSGRGEQFF
TGTGCCAGCAGCTTAATTGGGACTAGCGGGAGAGGTGAGCAGTTCTTC
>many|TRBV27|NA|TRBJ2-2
CASSLKGVAGELFF
TGTGCCAGCAGTTTGAAAGGGGTAGCGGGGGAGCTGTTTTTT
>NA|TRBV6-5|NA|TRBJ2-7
CASSYLGDRYEQYF
TGTGCCAGCAGTTACTTGGGGGATCGCTACGAGCAGTACTTC
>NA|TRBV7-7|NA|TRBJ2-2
CASSPSARTGELFF
TGTGCCAGCAGCCCCTCGGCCAGGACCGGGGAGCTGTTTTTT
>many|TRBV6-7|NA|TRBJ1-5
CASSYLVPTQQPQHF
TGTGCCAGCAGTTACCTTGTGCCAACTCAGCAGCCCCAGCATTTT
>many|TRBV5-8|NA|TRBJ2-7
CASSLKGRQYEQYF
TGTGCCAGCAGCTTGAAGGGTCGCCAGTACGAGCAGTACTTC
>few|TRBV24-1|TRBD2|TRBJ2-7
CATSDGTSGEYEQYF
TGTGCCACCAGTGACGGGACTAGCGGGGAATACGAGCAGTACTTC
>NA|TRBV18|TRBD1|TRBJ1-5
CASAGQGRNQPQHF
TGTGCCAGCGCCGGACAGGGTCGCAATCAGCCCCAGCATTTT
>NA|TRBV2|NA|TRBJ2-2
CASRLLERHLFGELFF
TGTGCCAGCAGGTTATTGGAAAGACACTTGTTCGGGGAGCTGTTTTTT
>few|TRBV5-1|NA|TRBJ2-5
CASSLVQSQTQETQYF
TGCGCCAGCAGCTTAGTACAGTCACAGACACAAGAGACCCAGTACTTC
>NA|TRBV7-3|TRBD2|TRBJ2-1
CASSAMGSGSGDEQFF
TGTGCCAGCAGCGCGATGGGTAGCGGGAGTGGCGATGAGCAGTTCTTC
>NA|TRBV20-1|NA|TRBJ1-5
CSAREGASSFSNQPQHF
TGCAGTGCTAGAGAAGGGGCCAGCTCATTTAGCAATCAGCCCCAGCATTTT
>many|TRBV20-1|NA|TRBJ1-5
CSARLARVDQPQHF
TGCAGTGCTAGGCTCGCCAGGGTGGATCAGCCCCAGCATTTT
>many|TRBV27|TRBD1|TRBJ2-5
CASSLTGLGSETQYF
TGTGCCAGCAGTCTGACAGGGTTAGGTTCGGAGACCCAGTACTTC
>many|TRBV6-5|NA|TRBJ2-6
CASSYTRDPSGANVLTF
TGTGCCAGCAGTTACACTAGGGACCCCTCTGGGGCCAACGTCCTGACTTTC
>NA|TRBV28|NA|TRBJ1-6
CASSALSGELPLHF
TGTGCCAGCAGCGCACTGTCTGGGGAGTTACCCCTCCACTTT
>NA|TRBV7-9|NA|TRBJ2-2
CATTTRSNTGELFF
TGTGCCACCACTACGCGGTCGAACACCGGGGAGCTGTTTTTT
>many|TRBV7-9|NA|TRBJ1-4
CASSSGVSGENEKLFF
TGTGCCAGCAGTTCAGGGGTCTCAGGGGAGAATGAAAAACTGTTTTTT
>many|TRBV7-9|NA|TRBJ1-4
CASSLAGDSNEKLFF
TGTGCCAGCAGCTTAGCTGGAGACAGTAATGAAAAACTGTTTTTT
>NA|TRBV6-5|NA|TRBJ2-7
CASSRDTPSYEQYF
TGTGCCAGCAGTCGCGACACCCCCTCCTACGAGCAGTACTTC
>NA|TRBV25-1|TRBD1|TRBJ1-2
CASRGGTARNGYTF
TGTGCCAGCAGAGGCGGGACAGCCAGAAATGGCTACACCTTC